The 29 T cell receptor beta chains listed next were all sequenced from one sample in a study of T cells in Graves' hyperthyroidism and ophthalmopathy. Regions amplified from RNA transcripts were the TCR beta CDR3 regions. With the HTBI primer set, the TCR CDR3 went through a first round of RT-PCR. TCRdb reanalysed the multiplex PCR reads using MiXCR and keeps one entry per CDR3 protein. The repertoire holds under 350,000 distinct CDR3 sequences, with less than 30% as singletons. Sample: blood. All receptors derive from a man in his forties with Graves' hyperthyroidism that later progressed to Graves' ophthalmopathy.

This clonotype was seen at least ten times. The chain couples TRBV20-1 to TRBJ2-5; 14 nucleotides line up with TRBD2. The germline V gene has CDR1 DFQATT and CDR2 SNEGSKA (reference sequence). The J segment lost 5 bases and the V segment lost 3 bases, leaving 8 bases of the junction unmatched. The CDR3 covers 16 residues. The CDR3 DNA follows: TGCAGTGCTAGCGGGGGACTAGCGGGAGTCGGGGAGACCCAGTACTTC. Amino acid sequence: CSASGGLAGVGETQYF.

This clonotype has at least ten counts. This chain links TRBV11-2 with TRBJ2-7; D uncertain. Germline V gene lookup returns CDR1 SGHAT and CDR2 FQNNGV. Trimming removed 1 base from V and 0 bases from J, with 7 bases in between. This CDR3 region has 14 residues. This CDR3 reads CASSLAAGSYEQYF. In nucleotides, the CDR3 is TGTGCCAGCAGCTTAGCCGCCGGCTCCTACGAGCAGTACTTC.

This clonotype was observed at least ten times. In DNA, the CDR3 is TGTGCCAGCAGCTCCATAACCCAGTTGCAGCCCCAGCATTTT. Translating it yields CASSSITQLQPQHF. The V call is TRBV7-8, the J call TRBJ1-5, with D uncertain. In germline, CDR1 is SGHVS, CDR2 FQNEAQ. V shed 4 bases and J shed 7 bases, with 14 bases lying between them. The CDR3 covers 14 residues.

This clonotype was counted at least ten times. The chain has TRBV15 and TRBJ1-2; D might be TRBD1 (6 bases). The CDR3 has 13 residues. Germline V gene data show CDR1 as LNHNV and CDR2 as YYDKDF (reference sequence). V was clipped by 1 base and J by 4 bases, with 7 bases between them. The DNA of the CDR3 is TGTGCCACCAGCAGAGGGGGGGCCTATGGCTACACCTTC. This sequence encodes CATSRGGAYGYTF.

This clonotype was counted between two and nine times. The V call is TRBV25-1, the J call TRBJ2-7; D is unclear. The V end was cut by 4 bases, the J end by 6 bases, with 7 bases between. CDR1 and CDR2 (germline): MGHDK, SYGVNS. The CDR3 consists of 11 residues. The CDR3 DNA is TGTGCCAGCAGTGGGGCAGCCGAGCAGTACTTC. Protein: CASSGAAEQYF.

This clonotype came up many times. This rearrangement joins TRBV27 to TRBJ2-2, with TRBD2 matching 12 bases. The CDR3 is 17 residues long. Per germline, CDR1 MNHEY and CDR2 SMNVEV (reference sequence). V lost 5 bases to trimming and J lost 7 bases; unmatched junction nucleotides: 11. The DNA of the CDR3 is TGTGCCAGCAGTCCCCCCCGACTAGCGGGAGCTGGCGGGGAGCTGTTTTTT. Translated: CASSPPRLAGAGGELFF.

Ten or more counts support this clonotype. The rearrangement uses TRBV4-1 and TRBJ1-2; D is unclear. V was trimmed by 1 base and J by 3 bases, leaving 9 bases between them. CDR1 MGHRA and CDR2 YSYEKL come from the germline V gene. The CDR3 is made up of 14 amino acids. The CDR3 DNA is TGCGCCAGCAGCCAAGTCCCGGGAGACTATGGCTACACCTTC. It translates to CASSQVPGDYGYTF.

This clonotype occurred a few times. V usage is TRBV24-1 and J usage is TRBJ1-3; 8 nucleotides line up with TRBD1. CDR3 length equals 16 residues. The germline gives CDR1 KGHDR, CDR2 SFDVKD. J lost 7 bases, V lost 4 bases, and 11 bases had no gene match. The DNA of the CDR3 is TGTGCCACCAGTGACTCGGAAGGACAGGGAGGGAACACCATATATTTT. Protein sequence: CATSDSEGQGGNTIYF.

This clonotype has ten or more counts. This chain uses TRBV30 with TRBJ1-1, with a tentative D call TRBD1 (6 bases). The CDR3 length is 14 residues. The V end lost 3 bases, the J end lost 5 bases, and 16 bases lay between the germline ends. Germline CDR1 GTSNPN, CDR2 SVGIG (reference sequence). The CDR3 loop is CAWSRDRTRTEAFF. CDR3 DNA: TGTGCCTGGAGCCGAGACAGGACCCGAACTGAAGCTTTCTTT.

This clonotype was seen many times. The chain couples TRBV28 to TRBJ2-7; tentatively, D is TRBD1 (6 bases). Trimming left V 1 base short and J 5 bases short, with 12 bases between. The germline V gene has CDR1 MDHEN and CDR2 SYDVKM. The CDR3 is 14 residues long. CDR3 coding DNA: TGTGCCAGCAGTTTATCCTACAGGGACCACGAGCAGTACTTC. Its protein is CASSLSYRDHEQYF.

The chain carries TRBV28 and TRBJ2-5, with 8 positions matching TRBD1. Trimming cost V 7 bases and J 2 bases; bases outside gene matches: 3. This CDR3 spans 13 amino acids. The germline V gene has CDR1 MDHEN and CDR2 SYDVKM. The CDR3 DNA reads as TGTGCCAGCATTCAGGGGGCGCAAGAGACCCAGTACTTC. It specifies CASIQGAQETQYF.

J is TRBJ2-5 and V is TRBV6-1; D is possibly TRBD2 (6 bases). This CDR3 has 14 amino acids. Trimming stripped 4 bases from V and 5 bases from J, with 14 bases between. CDR1 and CDR2 from the germline V gene are MNHNS and SASEGT. In DNA, the CDR3 is TGTGCCAGCAGTGTCGGGGGTTTATTGGAGACCCAGTACTTC. Translation gives CASSVGGLLETQYF.

This clonotype was recorded many times. The chain combines TRBV18 with TRBJ1-1, with D hard to call. Germline CDR1 is KGHSH and CDR2 is LQKENI. This CDR3 region has 14 residues. V was cut by 3 bases and J by 8 bases, with 16 bases left in between. The CDR3 DNA is TGTGCCAGCTCACCCCCCGGGAGAACTGGGGAAGCTTTCTTT. It encodes CASSPPGRTGEAFF.

This CDR3 is CASSYSTWGGRTGELFF. The CDR3 DNA follows: TGTGCCAGCAGTTACTCCACGTGGGGGGGCCGGACCGGGGAGCTGTTTTTT. The V gene is TRBV6-5, the J gene TRBJ2-2; D is perhaps TRBD2 (7 bases). The CDR3 is 17 amino acids. Between the trimmed V and J ends, which lost 0 bases and 5 bases, there was a span of 16 bases. The germline gives CDR1 MNHEY, CDR2 SVGAGI.

The chain links TRBV19 to TRBJ1-2, with D maybe TRBD1 (5 bases). V lost 2 bases to trimming and J lost 3 bases, with 7 bases between them. CDR3 length equals 13 residues. Germline V gives CDR1 LNHDA, CDR2 SQIVND (reference sequence). The CDR3 loop is CASSITRDYGYTF. In DNA form, the CDR3 reads TGTGCCAGTAGTATAACCAGGGACTATGGCTACACCTTC.

The rearrangement links TRBV28 to TRBJ2-7; no definite D call. Germline assignment: CDR1 MDHEN and CDR2 SYDVKM. The CDR3 runs to 14 residues. With 3 bases removed from V and 3 bases from J, the gap between germline ends came to 12 bases. The chain's CDR3 is CASSFHGSLYEQYF. In DNA form, the CDR3 reads TGTGCCAGCAGTTTCCATGGGTCACTCTACGAGCAGTACTTC.

The V and J genes are TRBV6-2 or TRBV6-3 and TRBJ1-5, with TRBD1 matching over 7 bases. Germline V gene data show CDR1 as MNHEY and CDR2 as SVGEGT. The length of the CDR3 is 15 residues. After removal of 6 bases from V and 3 bases from J, the junction contained 8 bases not matched to a gene. CDR3 sequence (DNA): TGTGCCAGCAGACCTTCCACAGGGGCCAATCAGCCCCAGCATTTT. Protein: CASRPSTGANQPQHF.

Ten or more counts support this clonotype. The chain links TRBV20-1 to TRBJ1-2; D gene unclear. The CDR3 contains 14 residues. V was pared by 4 bases and J by 1 base, with 13 bases between. Germline V lookup: CDR1 DFQATT, CDR2 SNEGSKA (reference sequence). CDR3 DNA: TGCAGTGCTATAGGCGGGGTGTTTAACTATGGCTACACCTTC. As protein: CSAIGGVFNYGYTF.

This clonotype turned up a few times. The V gene is TRBV27, the J gene TRBJ2-5; 9 bases line up with TRBD1. V dropped 5 bases and J dropped 5; count of bases not matched to a gene: 6. The CDR3 sequence is 14 residues long. CDR1 MNHEY and CDR2 SMNVEV come from the germline V gene (reference sequence). CDR3 amino acids: CASSPQGQGETQYF. The CDR3 DNA reads as TGTGCCAGCAGTCCTCAAGGACAGGGGGAGACCCAGTACTTC.

This clonotype has at least ten counts. The J gene is TRBJ2-5, the V gene TRBV6-1; the match to TRBD2 covers 7 bases. The CDR3 is 14 amino acids. With 6 bases clipped from V and 5 bases from J, the junction kept 9 bases outside the gene matches. CDR1 MNHNS and CDR2 SASEGT come from the germline V gene. The CDR3 loop is CASRKGGGPETQYF. Written as DNA, the CDR3 is TGTGCCAGCAGGAAGGGCGGGGGTCCGGAGACCCAGTACTTC.

This clonotype was picked up many times. V gene TRBV9 combines with J gene TRBJ1-2, with D unresolved. Deletions cut 6 bases from V and 7 bases from J, with 13 bases between. Germline loops: CDR1 SGDLS, CDR2 YYNGEE. CDR3 length equals 12 residues. The CDR3 DNA reads TGTGCCAGCACCAGCGTAGGGCTTGGCTACACCTTC. Protein product: CASTSVGLGYTF.

There are many counts of this clonotype. The chain links TRBV2 to TRBJ2-7; D not certain. V shed 7 bases and J shed 6 bases, with 10 bases lying between them. CDR3 length: 11 residues. Germline assignment: CDR1 SNHLY and CDR2 FYNNEI. CDR3 sequence (DNA): TGTGCCAGCAAGTGGGCGGTCGAGCAGTACTTC. This encodes CASKWAVEQYF.

This clonotype was found a few times. The rearrangement joins TRBV20-1 to TRBJ1-5, with 8 bases identical to TRBD1. Germline lookup yields CDR1 DFQATT and CDR2 SNEGSKA (reference sequence). J lost 0 bases, V lost 3 bases, and 7 bases had no gene match. CDR3 length equals 16 residues. Here the CDR3 reads CSASDRGTYSNQPQHF. Written as DNA, the CDR3 is TGCAGTGCTAGCGACAGGGGAACATATAGCAATCAGCCCCAGCATTTT.

This clonotype was found a few times. It may be a read error: a sequence one base away is much more abundant. The chain combines TRBV7-8 with TRBJ2-7; possible D gene TRBD2, 5 bases. The V gene's germline CDR1 is SGHVS and CDR2 FQNEAQ. CDR3 length equals 13 residues. V was clipped by 4 bases and J by 3 bases, with 10 bases between them. The CDR3 DNA sequence: TGTGCCAGCAGCTCGGGATTTTACTACGAGCAGTACTTC. Amino acids: CASSSGFYYEQYF.

The genes are TRBV9 and TRBJ2-7; the D is unclear. The germline CDR1 and CDR2 sequences are SGDLS and YYNGEE. Between the trimmed V and J ends, which lost 2 bases and 2 bases, there was a span of 11 bases. The CDR3 is 14 residues long. This CDR3 reads CASSVGGDPYEQYF. The CDR3 nucleotides are TGTGCCAGCAGCGTGGGCGGAGACCCCTACGAGCAGTACTTC.

This clonotype was seen repeatedly, ten times or more. The CDR3: CASSLPESSYEQYF. The CDR3 nucleotides are TGTGCCAGCAGCTTACCGGAGAGCTCCTACGAGCAGTACTTC. The chain links TRBV13 to TRBJ2-7; D gene ambiguous. The V end was cut by 2 bases, the J end by 0 bases, with 8 bases between. CDR1 and CDR2 from the germline V gene are PRHDT and FYEKMQ (reference sequence). The CDR3 extends over 14 amino acids.

In its sample, this clonotype was seen a few times. The chain couples TRBV30 to TRBJ1-1; 7 bases are shared with TRBD1. The CDR3 consists of 19 residues. The V gene's germline CDR1 is GTSNPN and CDR2 SVGIG (reference sequence). V lost 7 bases to trimming and J lost 0 bases; unmatched junction nucleotides: 23. The CDR3 sequence: CASWKGAGGLAKLNTEAFF. CDR3 in DNA: TGTGCCTCGTGGAAGGGGGCGGGTGGTTTGGCCAAACTGAACACTGAAGCTTTCTTT.

This clonotype was seen a handful of times. J is TRBJ2-5 and V is TRBV4-2, with 7 bases identical to TRBD1. CDR1 and CDR2 (germline): LGHNA, YNFKEQ. V lost 4 bases and J lost 3; bases outside the gene matches: 8. There are 15 residues in the CDR3. The CDR3 region has the DNA TGTGCCAGCAGCCCAGGGGGTCCGCGGGAAGAGACCCAGTACTTC. This translates into CASSPGGPREETQYF.

This clonotype was seen repeatedly, ten times or more. The chain recombines TRBV7-9 with TRBJ2-7; D not resolved. Germline CDR1 and CDR2: SEHNR and FQNEAQ (reference sequence). CDR3 size: 15 residues. Trimming cost V 0 bases and J 6 bases, with 15 bases left between them. The CDR3 coding sequence is TGTGCCAGCAGCTTAGCGGGAAAGGAAGGGCGCGAGCAGTACTTC. Protein product: CASSLAGKEGREQYF.